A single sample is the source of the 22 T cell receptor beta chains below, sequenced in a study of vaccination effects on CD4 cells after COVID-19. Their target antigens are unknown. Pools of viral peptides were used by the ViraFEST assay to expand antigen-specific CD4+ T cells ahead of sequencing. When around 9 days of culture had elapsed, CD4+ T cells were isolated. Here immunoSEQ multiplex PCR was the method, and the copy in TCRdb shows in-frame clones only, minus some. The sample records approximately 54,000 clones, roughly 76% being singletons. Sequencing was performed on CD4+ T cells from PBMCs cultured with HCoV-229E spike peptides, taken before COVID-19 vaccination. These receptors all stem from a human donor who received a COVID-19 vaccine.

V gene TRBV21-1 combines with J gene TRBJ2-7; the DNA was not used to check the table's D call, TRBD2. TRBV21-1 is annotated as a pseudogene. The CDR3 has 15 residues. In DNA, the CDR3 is TGTGCCAGCAGCACCTCGGGTAGCGGGGGGGTTCAGCAGTACGTC. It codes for CASSTSGSGGVQQYV.

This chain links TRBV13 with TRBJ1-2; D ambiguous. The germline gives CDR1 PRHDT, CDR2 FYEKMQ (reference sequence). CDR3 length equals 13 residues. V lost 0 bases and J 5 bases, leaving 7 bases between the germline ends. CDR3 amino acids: CASSLGQMYGYTF. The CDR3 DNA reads TGTGCCAGCAGCTTAGGACAGATGTATGGCTACACCTTC.

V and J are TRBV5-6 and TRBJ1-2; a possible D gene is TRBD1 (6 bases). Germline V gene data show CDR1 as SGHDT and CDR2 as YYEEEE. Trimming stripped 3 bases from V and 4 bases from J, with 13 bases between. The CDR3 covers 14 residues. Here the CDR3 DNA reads TGTGCCAGCAGCTCTCCCGGACAGAGCTATGGCTACACCTTC. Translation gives CASSSPGQSYGYTF.

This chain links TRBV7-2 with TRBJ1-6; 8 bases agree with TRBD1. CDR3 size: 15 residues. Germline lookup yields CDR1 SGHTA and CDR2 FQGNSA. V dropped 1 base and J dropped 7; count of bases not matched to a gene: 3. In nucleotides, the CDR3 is TGTGCCAGCAGCTTAGGGACAGGGACCAATTCACCCCTCCACTTT. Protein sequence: CASSLGTGTNSPLHF. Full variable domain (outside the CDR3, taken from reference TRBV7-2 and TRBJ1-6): GAGVSQSPSNKVTEKGKDVELRCDPISGHTALYWYRQSLGQGLEFLIYFQGNSAPDKSGLPSDRFSAERTGGSVSTLTIQRTQQEDSAVYLCASSLGTGTNSPLHFGNGTRLTVT.

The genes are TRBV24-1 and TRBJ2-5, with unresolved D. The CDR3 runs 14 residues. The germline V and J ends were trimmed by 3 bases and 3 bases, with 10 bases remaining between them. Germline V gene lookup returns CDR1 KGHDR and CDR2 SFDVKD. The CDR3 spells CATSDPAGEETQYF. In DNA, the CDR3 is TGTGCCACCAGTGATCCCGCTGGAGAAGAGACCCAGTACTTC.

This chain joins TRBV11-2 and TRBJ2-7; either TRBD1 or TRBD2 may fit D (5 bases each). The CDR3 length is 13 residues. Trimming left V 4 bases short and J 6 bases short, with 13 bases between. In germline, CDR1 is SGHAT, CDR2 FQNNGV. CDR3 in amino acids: CASSSGTGSEQYV. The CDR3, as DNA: TGTGCCAGCAGCTCAGGGACGGGATCCGAGCAGTACGTC.

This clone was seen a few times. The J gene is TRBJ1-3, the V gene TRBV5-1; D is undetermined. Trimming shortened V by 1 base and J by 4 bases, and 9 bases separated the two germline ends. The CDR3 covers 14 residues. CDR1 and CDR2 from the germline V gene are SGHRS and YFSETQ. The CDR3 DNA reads TGCGCCAGCAGCTTGTTGTCCTCGGGAAACACCATATATTTT. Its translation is CASSLLSSGNTIYF.

DNA for the CDR3: TGTGCCAGCAGCTTGGGACTGCCCCAGCCCCAGCATTTT. Translating gives CASSLGLPQPQHF. V usage is TRBV5-5 and J usage is TRBJ1-5; D unresolved. This CDR3 has 13 residues. Germline CDR1 is SGHKS and CDR2 is YYEKEE (reference sequence). V lost 0 bases and J lost 7, with 8 bases in between.

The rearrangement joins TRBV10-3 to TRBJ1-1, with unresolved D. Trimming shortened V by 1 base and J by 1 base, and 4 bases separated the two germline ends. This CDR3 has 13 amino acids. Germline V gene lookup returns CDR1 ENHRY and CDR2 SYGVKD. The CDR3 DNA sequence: TGTGCCATCAGTGAGTGGGGGAACACTGAAGCTTTCTTT. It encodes CAISEWGNTEAFF.

The CDR3 DNA reads TGCGCCAGCAGCCATCAGACTAGCGGGAGTGAGCAGTTCTTC. Translation: CASSHQTSGSEQFF. This rearrangement joins TRBV4-3 to TRBJ2-1; 12 bases map to TRBD2. The ends lost 3 bases at V and 9 bases at J; junction bases unmatched: 3. The germline V gene has CDR1 LGHNA and CDR2 YSLEER. The CDR3 contains 14 residues.

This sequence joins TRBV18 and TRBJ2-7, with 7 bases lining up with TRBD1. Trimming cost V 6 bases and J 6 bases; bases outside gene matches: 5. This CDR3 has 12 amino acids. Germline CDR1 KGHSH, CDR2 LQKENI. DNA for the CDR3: TGTGCCAGCTCGCCGACAGGGAGCGAGCAGTACGTC. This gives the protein CASSPTGSEQYV.

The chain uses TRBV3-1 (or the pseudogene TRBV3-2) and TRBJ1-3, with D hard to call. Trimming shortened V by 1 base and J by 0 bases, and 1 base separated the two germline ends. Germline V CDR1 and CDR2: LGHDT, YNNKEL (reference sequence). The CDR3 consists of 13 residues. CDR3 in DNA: TGTGCCAGCAGCCAAGGCTCTGGAAACACCATATATTTT. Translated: CASSQGSGNTIYF.

CDR3 sequence: CASSYLESDTQYF. The CDR3 DNA is TGTGCCAGCAGTTACCTCGAGTCAGATACGCAGTATTTT. The chain employs TRBV2 and TRBJ2-3; D is unresolved. The CDR3 has 13 amino acids. Germline V gives CDR1 SNHLY, CDR2 FYNNEI. Trimming shortened V by 5 bases and J by 4 bases, and 10 bases separated the two germline ends.

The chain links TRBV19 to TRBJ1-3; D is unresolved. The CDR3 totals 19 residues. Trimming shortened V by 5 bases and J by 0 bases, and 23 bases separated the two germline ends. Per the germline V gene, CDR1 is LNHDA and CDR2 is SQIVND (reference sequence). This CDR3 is CASSPYPSDGRSSGNTIYF. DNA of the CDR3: TGTGCCAGTAGTCCGTATCCCTCCGACGGGAGGTCCTCTGGAAACACCATATATTTT.

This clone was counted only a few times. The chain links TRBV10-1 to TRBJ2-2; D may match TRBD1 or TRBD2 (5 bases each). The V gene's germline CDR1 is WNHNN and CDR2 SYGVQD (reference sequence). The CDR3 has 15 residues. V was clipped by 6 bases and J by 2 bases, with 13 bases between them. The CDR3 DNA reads TGCGCCAGCAGCGACGGGACGGTTAACACCGGGGAGCTGTTTTTT. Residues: CASSDGTVNTGELFF.

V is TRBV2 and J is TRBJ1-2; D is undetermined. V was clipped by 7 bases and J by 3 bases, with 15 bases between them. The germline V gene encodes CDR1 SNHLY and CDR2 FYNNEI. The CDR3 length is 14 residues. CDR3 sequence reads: CASNDPGRDYGYTF. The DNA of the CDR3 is TGTGCCAGCAATGACCCGGGCCGTGACTATGGCTACACCTTC.

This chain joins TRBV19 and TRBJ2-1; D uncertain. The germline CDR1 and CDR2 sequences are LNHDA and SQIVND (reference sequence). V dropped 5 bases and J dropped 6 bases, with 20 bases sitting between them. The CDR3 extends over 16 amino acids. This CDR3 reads CASSPYPSPGPNEQFF. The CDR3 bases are TGTGCCAGTAGTCCTTACCCGTCGCCCGGCCCCAATGAGCAGTTCTTC. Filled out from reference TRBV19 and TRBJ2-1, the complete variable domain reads DGGITQSPKYLFRKEGQNVTLSCEQNLNHDAMYWYRQDPGQGLRLIYYSQIVNDFQKGDIAEGYSVSREKKESFPLTVTSAQKNPTAFYLCASSPYPSPGPNEQFFGPGTRLTVL.

The CDR3 DNA follows: TGCGCCAGCAGCTTGGGGCGCAGGGCAGACGAGCAGTACGTC. This translates into CASSLGRRADEQYV. The chain carries TRBV5-1 and TRBJ2-7; D perhaps matches TRBD1 (5 bases). The CDR3 runs to 14 residues. V lost 0 bases and J 5 bases, leaving 12 bases between the germline ends. Germline values: CDR1 SGHRS, CDR2 YFSETQ.

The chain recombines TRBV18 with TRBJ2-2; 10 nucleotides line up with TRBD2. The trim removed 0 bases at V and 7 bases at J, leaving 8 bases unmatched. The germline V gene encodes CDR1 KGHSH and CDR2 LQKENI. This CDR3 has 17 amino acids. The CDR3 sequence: CASSPPASGGVIGELFF. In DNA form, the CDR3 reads TGTGCCAGCTCACCACCGGCTAGCGGGGGAGTAATCGGGGAGCTGTTTTTT.

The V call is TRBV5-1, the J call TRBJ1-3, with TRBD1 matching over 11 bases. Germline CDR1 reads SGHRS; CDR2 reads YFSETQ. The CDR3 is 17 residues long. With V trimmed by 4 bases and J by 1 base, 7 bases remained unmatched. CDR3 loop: CASSRGGQGASGNTIYF. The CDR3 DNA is TGCGCCAGCAGCCGAGGCGGACAGGGGGCGTCTGGAAACACCATATATTTT.

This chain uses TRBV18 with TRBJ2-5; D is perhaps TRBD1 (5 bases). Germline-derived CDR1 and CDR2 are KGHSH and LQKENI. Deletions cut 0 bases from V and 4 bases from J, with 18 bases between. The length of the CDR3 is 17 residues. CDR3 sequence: CASSPPPGRARVETQYF. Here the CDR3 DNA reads TGTGCCAGCTCACCACCGCCTGGGCGAGCCAGGGTAGAGACCCAGTACTTC.

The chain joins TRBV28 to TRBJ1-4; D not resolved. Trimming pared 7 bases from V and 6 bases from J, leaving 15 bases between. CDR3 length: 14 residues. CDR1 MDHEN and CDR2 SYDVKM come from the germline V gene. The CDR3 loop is CASKVQGLDEKLFF. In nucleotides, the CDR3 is TGTGCCAGCAAGGTACAAGGGTTGGATGAAAAACTGTTTTTT.